One sample yielded the 32 T cell receptor beta chains listed below, sequenced in a study of shared clonotypes between healthy human individuals (dated by TCRdb to the early 2020s). Library method: the immunoSEQ multiplex PCR assay. This immuneACCESS table, as held by TCRdb, lists in-frame sequences with V and J called but not all clones. Of the missing ones, under half trace to an unresolved V gene in checked studies; the others have no known cause. The sample profile shows about 980,000 clones; about 80% of them were found once. Jointly, the top ten make up approximately 1.5% of the sample. Sequenced sample: memory CD4+ T cells sorted from blood. The cell subset or site label here, explained by the study, means: CD45RA-negative fraction. These receptors originate from a man between 18 and 35 years old in good health.

The CDR3 region has the DNA TGCGCCAGCAGCTTAGGAGGGGATCCCGATACGCAGTATTTT. Translated, it gives CASSLGGDPDTQYF. The chain recombines TRBV5-1 with TRBJ2-3; weak D call: TRBD2 (6 bases). Germline loops: CDR1 SGHRS, CDR2 YFSETQ. The CDR3 is 14 amino acids. V was shortened by 2 bases and J by 6 bases, with 13 bases between the two germline ends.

V gene TRBV19 combines with J gene TRBJ1-5, with TRBD1 matching over 12 bases. Germline assignment: CDR1 LNHDA and CDR2 SQIVND (reference sequence). V shed 0 bases, J shed 9 bases, and the junction held 3 bases outside the gene matches. The CDR3 consists of 15 residues. The CDR3 sequence is CASSIDGTGGPPQHF. The DNA of the CDR3 is TGTGCCAGTAGTATAGACGGGACAGGGGGCCCGCCCCAGCATTTT.

As to this clone: This same CDR3 is encoded by further DNA sequences in the sample. The V call is TRBV15, the J call TRBJ2-7; D call uncertain. The CDR3 length is 13 residues. Germline values: CDR1 LNHNV, CDR2 YYDKDF (reference sequence). V lost 0 bases, J lost 3 bases, and 6 bases lay in between. The DNA of the CDR3 is TGTGCCACCAGCAGAGATTTGGGCTACGAGCAGTACTTC. It yields the protein CATSRDLGYEQYF.

The chain employs TRBV5-6 and TRBJ2-2; D uncertain. Germline CDR1 is SGHDT and CDR2 is YYEEEE. Trimming stripped 4 bases from V and 6 bases from J, with 13 bases between. This CDR3 region has 14 residues. This chain's CDR3 is CASSHLSGSGELFF. DNA for the CDR3: TGTGCCAGCAGCCACCTAAGTGGGTCCGGGGAGCTGTTTTTT.

On this clone itself: This may be a read error, as it is one base from a much larger clone. The chain is built from TRBV30 and TRBJ1-6; the D is unclear. Germline CDR1 reads GTSNPN; CDR2 reads SVGIG (reference sequence). The CDR3 length is 16 residues. CDR3 loop: CAWNAELRAYNPPLHF. The CDR3 nucleotides read TGTGCCTGGAACGCCGAATTAAGGGCCTATAATCCACCCCTCCACTTT. The full variable domain, in which reference TRBV30 and TRBJ1-6 provide the parts outside the CDR3, is SQTIHQWPATLVQPVGSPLSLECTVEGTSNPNLYWYRQAAGRGLQLLFYSVGIGQISSEVPQNLSASRPQDRQFILSSKKLLLSDSGFYLCAWNAELRAYNPPLHFGNGTRLTVT.

J is TRBJ1-5 and V is TRBV7-9, with D uncertain. Germline CDR1 and CDR2: SEHNR and FQNEAQ (reference sequence). The CDR3 is made up of 13 amino acids. The V and J ends lost 5 bases and 7 bases respectively, with 12 bases between them. The CDR3 nucleotides read TGTGCCAGCAGCGCGTACGGAAGCCAGCCCCAGCATTTT. This translates into CASSAYGSQPQHF.

The V call is TRBV6-5, the J call TRBJ1-3; 7 bases are shared with TRBD1. Losses at the gene ends were 0 bases for V and 4 bases for J; bases not matched to a gene: 6. There are 16 residues in the CDR3. Germline assignment: CDR1 MNHEY and CDR2 SVGAGI. This CDR3 reads CASSYSTGTVGNTIYF. As DNA, the CDR3 is TGTGCCAGCAGTTACTCGACGGGGACAGTCGGAAACACCATATATTTT.

This chain uses TRBV28 with TRBJ2-7; D is perhaps TRBD2 (6 bases). V lost 6 bases to trimming and J lost 0 bases, with 9 bases between them. From germline, CDR1 is MDHEN and CDR2 SYDVKM. The CDR3 is 13 amino acids. The CDR3 loop is CASSRGASYEQYF. The DNA of the CDR3 is TGTGCCAGCAGCCGCGGGGCCTCCTACGAGCAGTACTTC.

A few counts support this clone. The rearrangement links TRBV7-3 to TRBJ1-1; 7 bases line up with TRBD1. This CDR3 is 13 amino acids long. The trim removed 5 bases at V and 9 bases at J, leaving 9 bases unmatched. Looked up from germline, CDR1 is SGHTA and CDR2 is FQGTGA. CDR3 sequence: CASSQQGLSQAFF. The CDR3 nucleotides are TGTGCCAGCAGCCAACAGGGGTTATCCCAAGCTTTCTTT.

This clone was seen a handful of times. The conserved phenylalanine or tryptophan normally closing the CDR3 is absent here, so this likely arose from a read error. The limits of the CDR3 on the DNA are not certain, so only TCRdb's listed CDR3 is given. The V call is TRBV5-4, the J call TRBJ2-7; TRBD2, the table's D call, lacks a check against the DNA. The germline CDR1 and CDR2 sequences are SGHNT and YYREEE (reference sequence). Inclusive of both ends, the CDR3 amounts to 11 amino acids. CDR3 in amino acids: CASSPGTRESR.

In the case of this clone: The identical CDR3 is also encoded by other nucleotide sequences in the sample. V usage is TRBV30 and J usage is TRBJ1-5; no firm D call. The germline gives CDR1 GTSNPN, CDR2 SVGIG (reference sequence). CDR3 length: 13 residues. The V and J ends lost 2 bases and 2 bases respectively, with 7 bases between them. This chain's CDR3 is CAWSSGGNQPQHF. DNA for the CDR3: TGTGCCTGGAGTAGCGGGGGCAATCAGCCCCAGCATTTT.

The V and J genes are TRBV10-3 and TRBJ2-1, with D possibly TRBD2 on 6 matching bases. The CDR3 consists of 14 residues. V shed 0 bases and J shed 8 bases, with 11 bases lying between them. The germline V gene has CDR1 ENHRY and CDR2 SYGVKD. This chain's CDR3 is CAISESGTSYEQFF. The CDR3 nucleotides are TGTGCCATCAGTGAGTCGGGTACTAGCTATGAGCAGTTCTTC.

This clone was detected a few times. V usage is TRBV2 and J usage is TRBJ2-7, with 7 bases lining up with TRBD2. CDR1 and CDR2 from the germline V gene are SNHLY and FYNNEI. The CDR3 length is 14 residues. V shed 3 bases and J 2 bases; nucleotides not matched to a gene: 4. The CDR3 loop reads CASSETSSTYEQYF. The CDR3 DNA reads as TGTGCCAGCAGTGAGACTAGCAGTACCTACGAGCAGTACTTC.

The genes are TRBV5-1 and TRBJ2-1; D unclear. V lost 6 bases to trimming and J lost 1 base, with 8 bases between them. CDR1 and CDR2 (germline): SGHRS, YFSETQ. The CDR3 extends over 13 amino acids. CDR3 bases: TGCGCCAGCACCGACCGATCCTACAATGAGCAGTTCTTC. Its translation is CASTDRSYNEQFF.

This clone appeared a single time. V and J are TRBV18 and TRBJ2-2, with D tentatively TRBD1 (6 bases). The germline V and J ends were trimmed by 5 bases and 3 bases, with 16 bases remaining between them. Germline CDR1 and CDR2: KGHSH and LQKENI. The CDR3 extends over 16 amino acids. CDR3 region: CASSRQEWYHTGELFF. For the CDR3, the DNA is TGTGCCAGCTCAAGACAGGAATGGTATCACACCGGGGAGCTGTTTTTT.

The rearrangement uses TRBV2 and TRBJ2-7; maybe TRBD2 (6 bases). CDR1 is SNHLY and CDR2 is FYNNEI in the germline V gene. The ends were cut back, 1 base at V and 9 bases at J, with 10 bases in the middle. CDR3 length equals 12 residues. The CDR3 here is CASSEGGVRQYF. The CDR3 region has the DNA TGTGCCAGCAGTGAAGGGGGGGTCCGGCAGTACTTC.

DNA of the CDR3: TGCGCCAGCAGCCAGAGACTAGCGGTTAACACCGGGGAGCTGTTTTTT. Translating gives CASSQRLAVNTGELFF. The rearrangement uses TRBV4-3 and TRBJ2-2; 9 nucleotides agree with TRBD2. CDR1 LGHNA and CDR2 YSLEER come from the germline V gene. The trim removed 3 bases at V and 2 bases at J, leaving 4 bases unmatched. CDR3 length equals 16 residues.

This sequence joins TRBV10-3 and TRBJ2-7; D gene unclear. The V end was cut by 3 bases, the J end by 2 bases, with 8 bases between. Germline values: CDR1 ENHRY, CDR2 SYGVKD. The CDR3 has 13 amino acids. CDR3 nucleotide sequence: TGTGCCATCAGTGAATACGGAGCCTACGAGCAGTACTTC. It specifies CAISEYGAYEQYF.

This clone appeared once. The CDR3 loop reads CASGWGGTEAFF. In DNA form, the CDR3 reads TGTGCCAGCGGTTGGGGGGGTACTGAAGCTTTCTTT. The V gene is TRBV27, the J gene TRBJ1-1, with D possibly being TRBD1 (5 bases). V gave up 8 bases and J gave up 5 bases, with 12 bases separating them. CDR1 and CDR2 (germline): MNHEY, SMNVEV (reference sequence). This CDR3 has 12 amino acids.

This clone was seen a few times. This chain links TRBV11-1 with TRBJ1-2; 12 nucleotides align to TRBD1. V was pared by 5 bases and J by 8 bases, with 9 bases of the junction left unmatched. The CDR3 is made up of 15 amino acids. Per germline, CDR1 SGHAT and CDR2 FQDESV (reference sequence). Here the CDR3 DNA reads TGTGCCAGCAGCCGAACCGGGACAGGGGGCCAAGGCTACACCTTC. This translates into CASSRTGTGGQGYTF.

J is TRBJ2-7 and V is TRBV10-3; D may be TRBD2 (5 bases). Germline V gene lookup returns CDR1 ENHRY and CDR2 SYGVKD. V was cut by 6 bases and J by 0 bases, with 9 bases left in between. The CDR3 runs to 13 residues. The CDR3, as DNA: TGTGCCATCAGGATGGGGAGCTCCTACGAGCAGTACTTC. This sequence encodes CAIRMGSSYEQYF.

This clone was seen only a few times. The J gene is TRBJ2-3, the V gene TRBV5-4, with TRBD2 matching over 8 bases. From germline, CDR1 is SGHNT and CDR2 YYREEE (reference sequence). The V and J ends lost 4 bases and 1 base, in that order; junction bases with no gene match: 5. There are 15 residues in the CDR3. For the CDR3, the DNA is TGTGCCAGCAGCGGGGGGACTAGGGGCACAGATACGCAGTATTTT. It translates to CASSGGTRGTDTQYF. The full variable domain, in which reference TRBV5-4 and TRBJ2-3 provide the parts outside the CDR3, is ETGVTQSPTHLIKTRGQQVTLRCSSQSGHNTVSWYQQALGQGPQFIFQYYREEENGRGNFPPRFSGLQFPNYSSELNVNALELDDSALYLCASSGGTRGTDTQYFGPGTRLTVL.

The gene calls are TRBV29-1 and TRBJ2-5; no definite D call. Germline V gene sequence: CDR1 SQVTM, CDR2 ANQGSEA. The CDR3 length is 11 residues. Trimming took off 7 bases at V and 5 bases at J, with 11 bases between the two ends. The CDR3 loop is CSGVEPETQYF. CDR3 nucleotides: TGCAGCGGCGTGGAGCCCGAGACCCAGTACTTC. Looking up the rest from reference TRBV29-1 and TRBJ2-5 gives the full variable domain: SAVISQKPSRDICQRGTSLTIQCQVDSQVTMMFWYRQQPGQSLTLIATANQGSEATYESGFVIDKFPISRPNLTFSTLTVSNMSPEDSSIYLCSGVEPETQYFGPGTRLLVL.

The CDR3 is CSAGVYNEQFF. CDR3 coding DNA: TGCAGTGCCGGGGTTTACAATGAGCAGTTCTTC. The rearrangement links TRBV20-1 to TRBJ2-1, with D possibly TRBD2 on 5 matching bases. CDR1 is DFQATT and CDR2 is SNEGSKA in the germline V gene (reference sequence). Trimming shortened V by 6 bases and J by 4 bases, and 7 bases separated the two germline ends. The CDR3 sequence is 11 residues long.

The gene calls are TRBV15 and TRBJ2-1; 14 bases match TRBD2. CDR3 length: 16 residues. V dropped 2 bases and J dropped 5; count of bases not matched to a gene: 2. Germline V gene data show CDR1 as LNHNV and CDR2 as YYDKDF (reference sequence). The CDR3 protein is CATSRRGLAGDNEQFF. The CDR3 DNA is TGTGCCACCAGCAGACGGGGACTAGCGGGAGACAATGAGCAGTTCTTC.

V gene TRBV6-6 combines with J gene TRBJ2-7, with D possibly called TRBD1 or TRBD2 (5 bases each). V dropped 10 bases and J dropped 0 bases, with 19 bases sitting between them. This CDR3 spans 15 amino acids. Germline V gene lookup returns CDR1 MNHNY and CDR2 SVGAGI (reference sequence). The CDR3 coding sequence is TGTGCCACTACTCCCGAGGGGTCAAGCTCCTACGAGCAGTACTTC. It is translated as CATTPEGSSSYEQYF.

V is TRBV10-3 and J is TRBJ2-5; D gene uncertain. Trimming stripped 0 bases from V and 5 bases from J, with 13 bases between. Germline V gene data show CDR1 as ENHRY and CDR2 as SYGVKD. The CDR3 loop spans 15 amino acids. For the CDR3, the DNA is TGTGCCATCAGTGAGTCGCCGGCTTTGGAGGAGACCCAGTACTTC. It codes for CAISESPALEETQYF.

V gene TRBV7-2 combines with J gene TRBJ2-3; 11 bases match TRBD2. Germline-derived CDR1 and CDR2 are SGHTA and FQGNSA. Trimming removed 4 bases from V and 5 bases from J; junction bases left unmatched: 2. There are 14 residues in the CDR3. The CDR3 nucleotides read TGTGCCAGCAGCTCCGGGACTAGCGGAGATACGCAGTATTTT. Its translation is CASSSGTSGDTQYF.

Only a few counts were recorded for this clone. The V call is TRBV7-9, the J call TRBJ2-3, with 13 bases matching TRBD2. CDR1 is SEHNR, CDR2 FQNEAQ, per germline (reference sequence). Trimming at V came to 1 base and at J to 6 bases, leaving 4 bases not matched to a gene. CDR3 length: 16 residues. CDR3 nucleotides: TGTGCCAGCAGCTTAGGACTAGCGGGAGGCCCGGATACGCAGTATTTT. Translated, it gives CASSLGLAGGPDTQYF.

This rearrangement joins TRBV2 to TRBJ2-7; tentatively, D is TRBD1 or TRBD2 (6 bases each). The germline gives CDR1 SNHLY, CDR2 FYNNEI. V was shortened by 2 bases and J by 1 base, with 12 bases between the two germline ends. CDR3 size: 15 residues. The chain's CDR3 is CASSELWGASYEQYF. The CDR3 nucleotides read TGTGCCAGCAGTGAACTATGGGGGGCTTCCTACGAGCAGTACTTC.

The V and J genes are TRBV15 and TRBJ2-5; no definite D call. Germline CDR1 LNHNV, CDR2 YYDKDF (reference sequence). The CDR3 loop spans 15 amino acids. V was trimmed by 0 bases and J by 2 bases, leaving 10 bases between them. The CDR3 bases are TGTGCCACCAGCAGAGATAGCTGGTTACAAGAGACCCAGTACTTC. It is translated as CATSRDSWLQETQYF.

This sequence joins TRBV7-2 and TRBJ2-7; possibly TRBD2 for D (5 bases). This CDR3 comprises 15 residues. V shed 5 bases and J shed 2 bases, with 16 bases lying between them. Germline CDR1 SGHTA, CDR2 FQGNSA. The CDR3 DNA reads TGTGCCAGCAGCCCCCAGGCGGGTTCCGCCTACGAGCAGTACTTC. The encoded protein is CASSPQAGSAYEQYF.